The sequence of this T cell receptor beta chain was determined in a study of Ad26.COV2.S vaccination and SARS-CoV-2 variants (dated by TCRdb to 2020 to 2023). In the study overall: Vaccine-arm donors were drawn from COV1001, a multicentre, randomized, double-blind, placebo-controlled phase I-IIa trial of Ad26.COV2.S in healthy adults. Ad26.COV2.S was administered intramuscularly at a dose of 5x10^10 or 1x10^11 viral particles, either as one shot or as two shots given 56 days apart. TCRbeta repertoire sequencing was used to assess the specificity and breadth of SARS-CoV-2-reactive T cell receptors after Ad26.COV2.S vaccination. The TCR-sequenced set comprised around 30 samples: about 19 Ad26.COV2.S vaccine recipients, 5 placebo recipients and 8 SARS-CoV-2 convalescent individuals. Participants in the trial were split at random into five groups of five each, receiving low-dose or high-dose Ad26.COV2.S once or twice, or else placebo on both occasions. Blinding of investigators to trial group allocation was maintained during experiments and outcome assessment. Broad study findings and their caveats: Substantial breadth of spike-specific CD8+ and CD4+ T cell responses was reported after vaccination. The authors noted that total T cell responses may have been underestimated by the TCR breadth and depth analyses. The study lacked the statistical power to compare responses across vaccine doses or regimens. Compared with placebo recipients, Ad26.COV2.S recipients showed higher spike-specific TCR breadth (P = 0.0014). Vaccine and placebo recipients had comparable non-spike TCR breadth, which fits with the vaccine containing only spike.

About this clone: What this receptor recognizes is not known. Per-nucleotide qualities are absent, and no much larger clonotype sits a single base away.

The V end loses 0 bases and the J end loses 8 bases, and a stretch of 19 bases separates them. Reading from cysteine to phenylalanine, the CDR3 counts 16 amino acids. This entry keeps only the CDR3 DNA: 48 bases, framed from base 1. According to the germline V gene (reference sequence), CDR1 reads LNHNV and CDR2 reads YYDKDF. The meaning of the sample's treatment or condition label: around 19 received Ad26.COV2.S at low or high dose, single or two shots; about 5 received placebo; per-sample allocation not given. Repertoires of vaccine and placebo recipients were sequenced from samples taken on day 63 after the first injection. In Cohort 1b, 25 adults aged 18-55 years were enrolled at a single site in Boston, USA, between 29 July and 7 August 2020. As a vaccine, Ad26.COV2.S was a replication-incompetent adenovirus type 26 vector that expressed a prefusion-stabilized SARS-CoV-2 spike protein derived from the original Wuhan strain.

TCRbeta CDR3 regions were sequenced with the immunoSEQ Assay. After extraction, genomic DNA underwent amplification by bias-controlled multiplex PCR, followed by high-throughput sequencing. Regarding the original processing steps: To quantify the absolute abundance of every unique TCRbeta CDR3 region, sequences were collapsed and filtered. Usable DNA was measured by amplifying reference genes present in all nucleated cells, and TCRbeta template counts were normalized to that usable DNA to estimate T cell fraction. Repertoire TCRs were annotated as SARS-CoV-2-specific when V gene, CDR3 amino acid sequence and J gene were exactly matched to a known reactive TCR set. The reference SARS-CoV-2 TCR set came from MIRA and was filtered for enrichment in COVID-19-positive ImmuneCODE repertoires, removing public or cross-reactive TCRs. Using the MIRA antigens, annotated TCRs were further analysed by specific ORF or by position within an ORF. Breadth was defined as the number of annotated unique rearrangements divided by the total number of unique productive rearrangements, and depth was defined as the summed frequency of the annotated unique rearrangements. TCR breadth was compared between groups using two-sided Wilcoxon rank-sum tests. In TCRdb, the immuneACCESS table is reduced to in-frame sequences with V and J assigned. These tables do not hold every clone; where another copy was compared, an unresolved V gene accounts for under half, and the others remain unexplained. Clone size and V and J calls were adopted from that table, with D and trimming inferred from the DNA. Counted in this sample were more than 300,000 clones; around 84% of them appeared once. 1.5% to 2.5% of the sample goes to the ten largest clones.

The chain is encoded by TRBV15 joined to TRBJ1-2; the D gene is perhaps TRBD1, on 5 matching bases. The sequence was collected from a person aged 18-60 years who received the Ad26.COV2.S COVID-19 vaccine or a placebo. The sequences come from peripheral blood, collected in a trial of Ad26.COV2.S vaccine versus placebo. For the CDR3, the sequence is CATSRDRGAGINGYTF. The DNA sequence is TGTGCCACCAGCAGAGATCGTGGGGCAGGGATTAACGGCTACACCTTC. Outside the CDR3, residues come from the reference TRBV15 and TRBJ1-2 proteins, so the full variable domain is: DAMVIQNPRYQVTQFGKPVTLSCSQTLNHNVMYWYQQKSSQAPKLLFHYYDKDFNNEADTPDNFQSRRPNTSFCFLDIRSPGLGDTAMYLCATSRDRGAGINGYTFGSGTRLTVV.